Listed here are 9 T cell receptor beta chains from one sample, sequenced in a study of T cells after yellow fever vaccination. TCRdb processed the 5' RACE reads anew with MiXCR; each CDR3 protein has one entry. The top ten clones hold roughly an eighth of a sample with a few hundred thousand distinct CDR3 sequences, approximately 21% of them seen once. The sequenced sample was PBMCs, obtained 15 days after the yellow fever booster vaccination. Source of these receptors: a young man who received the YFV17D yellow fever vaccine.

The CDR3 here is CASKLRDTGNEQFF. As DNA, the CDR3 is TGTGCCAGCAAGCTCCGGGACACCGGAAATGAGCAGTTCTTC. This chain links TRBV6-4 with TRBJ2-1; perhaps TRBD1 as D (6 bases). The V end was cut by 7 bases, the J end by 7 bases, with 17 bases between. CDR3 length equals 14 residues. Per the germline V gene, CDR1 is MRHNA and CDR2 is SNTAGT.

The chain carries TRBV11-2 and TRBJ2-2, with D tentatively TRBD2 (6 bases). CDR3 length: 15 residues. V gave up 6 bases and J gave up 4 bases, with 15 bases separating them. CDR1 and CDR2 from the germline V gene are SGHAT and FQNNGV. The DNA of the CDR3 is TGTGCCAGCAGTCCTGGCTCCGGGGGCACCGGGGAGCTGTTTTTT. Translating it yields CASSPGSGGTGELFF. The variable domain in full, completed from reference TRBV11-2 and TRBJ2-2, reads EAGVAQSPRYKIIEKRQSVAFWCNPISGHATLYWYQQILGQGPKLLIQFQNNGVVDDSQLPKDRFSAERLKGVDSTLKIQPAKLEDSAVYLCASSPGSGGTGELFFGEGSRLTVL.

This clonotype was seen a few times. The chain recombines TRBV7-2 with TRBJ2-3; 10 bases agree with TRBD2. The CDR3 has 16 amino acids. V dropped 5 bases and J dropped 2; count of bases not matched to a gene: 7. The germline gives CDR1 SGHTA, CDR2 FQGNSA. DNA of the CDR3: TGTGCCAGCAGCCCCCTGCTAGCGGGGGACACAGATACGCAGTATTTT. It encodes CASSPLLAGDTDTQYF.

The chain combines TRBV7-3 with TRBJ2-2; D is perhaps TRBD2 (5 bases). Germline CDR1 reads SGHTA; CDR2 reads FQGTGA. Trimming removed 10 bases from V and 0 bases from J, with 12 bases in between. CDR3 length: 14 residues. CDR3 DNA: TGTGCCATAGAGTTAGCGACGAACACCGGGGAGCTGTTTTTT. Translated: CAIELATNTGELFF.

This clonotype has only a few counts. One end of the junction is discordant with germline, which a read error may explain. The V and J genes are TRBV20-1 and TRBJ2-7; D is unclear. The CDR3 length is 13 residues. From germline, CDR1 is DFQATT and CDR2 SNEGSKA (reference sequence). CDR3 protein: CSARGTDPYEQHF. In DNA form, the CDR3 reads TGCAGTGCTAGAGGTACAGATCCCTACGAGCAGCACTTC.

J is TRBJ1-1 and V is TRBV12-3 or TRBV12-4; TRBD1 is a possible D gene (5 bases). This CDR3 region has 14 residues. V gave up 7 bases and J gave up 4 bases, with 16 bases separating them. The CDR3 sequence is CASNIGASGTEAFF. Here the CDR3 DNA reads TGTGCCAGCAATATTGGGGCTTCGGGCACTGAAGCTTTCTTT.

The chain carries TRBV13 and TRBJ1-6; 7 bases line up with TRBD1. This CDR3 spans 14 amino acids. Germline-derived CDR1 and CDR2 are PRHDT and FYEKMQ (reference sequence). The V segment lost 2 bases and the J segment 10 bases; nucleotides outside the gene matches: 5. The CDR3 nucleotides read TGTGCCAGCAGCTTAAGACAGGGTGGATCACCCCTCCACTTT. Protein sequence: CASSLRQGGSPLHF.

The table lists this clonotype with a count of one. This chain connects TRBV5-1 to TRBJ1-4; TRBD1 aligns across 8 bases. CDR3 length equals 14 residues. In germline, CDR1 is SGHRS, CDR2 YFSETQ. Unmatched junction bases numbered 6, after V lost 4 bases and J lost 7 bases. The CDR3: CASSTGQVFEKLFF. For the CDR3, the DNA is TGCGCCAGCAGCACGGGACAGGTTTTTGAAAAACTGTTTTTT.

V usage is TRBV28 and J usage is TRBJ2-5; 8 bases align to TRBD2. V was clipped by 7 bases and J by 5 bases; unmatched bases: 12. From germline, CDR1 is MDHEN and CDR2 SYDVKM. This CDR3 is 15 amino acids long. The CDR3 here is CASTFGGSSGETQYF. The CDR3 coding sequence is TGTGCCAGCACCTTCGGGGGGTCTAGCGGGGAGACCCAGTACTTC.